This TCR beta chain was sequenced for a study of CD8 T cells in ankylosing spondylitis. Findings and limits, study-wide: There was a TCR beta motif, made of several highly homologous variants, that appeared characteristic of ankylosing spondylitis blood.

This clonotype was observed many times. Its antigen is still unknown. V was trimmed by 0 bases and J by 1 base, leaving 7 bases between them. The CDR3 contains 14 residues. Per germline, CDR1 SGHRS and CDR2 YFSETQ. Making the TCR beta libraries involved quantitative 5'-RACE with molecular barcodes. TCRdb redid the calling of the 5' RACE reads with MiXCR, one entry per CDR3 protein. The table includes 500,000 to 550,000 distinct CDR3 sequences, roughly 13% detected once. The chain has TRBV5-1 and TRBJ2-5, with a weak D call TRBD2 (6 bases). The source material was blood, either unsorted or a sorted T cell fraction (not recorded which). The sequence derives from a male donor with ankylosing spondylitis. The CDR3 spells CASSLGLVQETQYF. In DNA form, the CDR3 reads TGCGCCAGCAGCTTGGGACTAGTCCAAGAGACCCAGTACTTC.